This T cell receptor beta chain was identified during a study of T cell changes during pregnancy in multiple sclerosis. The data were produced by immunoSEQ multiplex PCR, yet TCRdb's version contains in-frame clones alone and is incomplete. The sample lists about 40,000 clones; 80% to 90% were seen once. V shed 2 bases and J shed 5 bases, with 12 bases lying between them. The germline gives CDR1 MNHEY, CDR2 SVGAGI. The CDR3 sequence is 14 residues long. Sequencing used CD4+ T cells from peripheral blood mononuclear cells, obtained in the first trimester of pregnancy. The clonotype was recovered from a female donor with multiple sclerosis, enrolled in a pregnancy study. The V gene is TRBV6-5, the J gene TRBJ2-5; D unclear. CDR3 bases: TGTGCCAGCAGTTACGCTAGAAATGTTGAGACCCAGTACTTC. Amino acids: CASSYARNVETQYF.